The TCR beta chain described here comes from a study of regulatory T cells in long-lasting Graves disease. Whole-study findings and limits: Those with persistent disease had in common more public clonotypes (about 3,000) than new patients (966).

Time point in this sample: newly diagnosed GD, antithyroid drugs for less than 3 months. PBMC-extracted RNA yielded the TCR library. Germline loops: CDR1 KGHSH, CDR2 LQKENI. Trimming took 3 bases from V and 1 from J; bases not matched to a gene: 6. The CDR3 runs to 18 residues. This clonotype has only a few counts. Its specificity is unknown. CDR3-region Arm-PCR and iRepertoire HTBI primers produced the TCR beta libraries. Per the original methods: Overall, samples carried some 67 TRBV and about 14 TRBJ segments. TCRdb reprocessed the multiplex PCR reads with MiXCR, giving one entry per CDR3 protein. The V and J calls reflect TCRdb's pipeline rather than the authors' work. In the table there are fewer than 450,000 distinct CDR3 sequences, approximately 15% of which are singletons. These data also featured in a second study, about T cells in Graves' hyperthyroidism and ophthalmopathy. This second report adds: Ophthalmopathy prediction by the model preceded onset by a median about 6 months.

This rearrangement joins TRBV18 to TRBJ2-3; TRBD2 agrees at 14 bases. The starting material was peripheral blood mononuclear cells (PBMCs), obtained at new diagnosis, from a patient treated with antithyroid drugs. The TCR comes from a woman in her forties with Graves disease. CDR3 nucleotide sequence: TGTGCCAGCTCACCGGGGACTAGCGGGAGTTCGGGCACAGATACGCAGTATTTT. This gives the protein CASSPGTSGSSGTDTQYF.